The present T cell receptor (beta chain) was sequenced within a study of neurological immune-mediated disorders. Time point: longitudinal time-point 1 (baseline). Unsorted libraries were generated from 2 million PBMCs. These cells had been stored in RNAlater at -80 C. This clonotype showed up many times. TCRdb processed the 5' RACE reads anew with MiXCR; each CDR3 protein has one entry. Seen here are tens of thousands of distinct CDR3 sequences, around a tenth observed once, and the top ten hold approximately 6.6%. This clonotype was obtained from a male donor with HTLV-1-associated myelopathy (HAM/TSP). The material sequenced was PBMCs.

For the CDR3, the DNA is TGCGCCAGCAGCTTTGGCGGGGGGGGCTACGAGCAGTACTTC. Its protein product is CASSFGGGGYEQYF. The chain uses TRBV5-1 and TRBJ2-7; TRBD2 agrees at 9 bases. V was pared by 2 bases and J by 3 bases, with 3 bases of the junction left unmatched. The CDR3 has 14 residues. Germline V lookup: CDR1 SGHRS, CDR2 YFSETQ.